This is a list of T cell receptor beta chains from one sample in a study of T cell clonotyping in hematopoietic cell transplantation. The assay was immunoSEQ multiplex PCR, and TCRdb's table has in-frame clones only and misses some. The sample records about 16,000 clones, less than 80% being singletons. Sequencing was done on a sample of peripheral blood mononuclear cells. The receptor set was obtained from a woman aged 55 to 70 in good health. Some clones in this sample may be carry-over from other donors' samples. The CDR3 runs from the conserved cysteine through the conserved F or W. The D gene is left open where the match is weak. Only some rows state a clone size, as once, few, many or a class for expanded clones.

J gene: TRBJ2-7
clone size: NA
D gene: NA
V gene: TRBV30
CDR3 DNA: TGTGCCTGGAGTCCGGGTACCTACGAGCAGTACTTC
CDR3 protein: CAWSPGTYEQYF

J gene: TRBJ1-5
clone size: NA
D gene: NA
V gene: TRBV25-1
CDR3 DNA: TGTGCCAGCAGTGACGGCAATCAGCCCCAGCATTTT
CDR3 protein: CASSDGNQPQHF

J gene: TRBJ1-1
clone size: NA
D gene: NA
V gene: TRBV30
CDR3 DNA: TGTGCCTGGACCGGGGCCTTGAACACTGAAGCTTTCTTT
CDR3 protein: CAWTGALNTEAFF

J gene: TRBJ1-2
clone size: NA
D gene: NA
V gene: TRBV1
CDR3 DNA: TGCACCAGGGACTGTAGCTATGGCTACACCTTC
CDR3 protein: CTRDCSYGYTF

J gene: TRBJ1-2
clone size: NA
D gene: NA
V gene: TRBV29-1
CDR3 DNA: TGCAGCGTTTTTGGGAGGGATGGCTACACCTTC
CDR3 protein: CSVFGRDGYTF

J gene: TRBJ1-6
clone size: NA
D gene: NA
V gene: TRBV5-1
CDR3 DNA: TGCGCCAGCAGGACAGAACCCTCCTATAATTCACCCCTCCACTTT
CDR3 protein: CASRTEPSYNSPLHF

J gene: TRBJ2-1
clone size: NA
D gene: NA
V gene: TRBV5-1
CDR3 DNA: TGCGCCAGCAGCTTAACGTCTGCCTACAATGAGCAGTTCTTC
CDR3 protein: CASSLTSAYNEQFF

J gene: TRBJ2-1
clone size: few
D gene: TRBD1
V gene: TRBV2
CDR3 DNA: TGTGCCAGCACCAGGACAGGGGGCACTGACAATGAGCAGTTCTTC
CDR3 protein: CASTRTGGTDNEQFF

J gene: TRBJ1-1
clone size: NA
D gene: NA
V gene: TRBV2
CDR3 DNA: TGTGCCAGCAGGGAGACAGACTTGAACACTGAAGCTTTCTTT
CDR3 protein: CASRETDLNTEAFF

J gene: TRBJ1-1
clone size: NA
D gene: NA
V gene: TRBV6-1
CDR3 DNA: TGTGCCAGCAGTGATCCAGCGACAGGGAACACTGAAGCTTTCTTT
CDR3 protein: CASSDPATGNTEAFF

J gene: TRBJ1-1
clone size: NA
D gene: NA
V gene: TRBV7-9
CDR3 DNA: TGTGCCTGCAGAGGAAAAAAATCTGAAGCTTTCTTT
CDR3 protein: CACRGKKSEAFF

J gene: TRBJ2-5
clone size: NA
D gene: NA
V gene: TRBV7-9
CDR3 DNA: TGTGCCAGCAGCCCTTTTTTCGGACTGTTCGGCGGTCGGGAGACCCAGTACTTC
CDR3 protein: CASSPFFGLFGGRETQYF

J gene: TRBJ1-1
clone size: NA
D gene: NA
V gene: TRBV7-2
CDR3 DNA: TGTGCCAGCACCAGGACCGGCCGGACTGAAGCTTTCTTT
CDR3 protein: CASTRTGRTEAFF

J gene: TRBJ2-7
clone size: NA
D gene: TRBD2
V gene: TRBV28
CDR3 DNA: TGTGCCAGCAGCATACCGGGGGGGGCCGAGTACGAGCAGTACTTC
CDR3 protein: CASSIPGGAEYEQYF

J gene: TRBJ1-2
clone size: NA
D gene: TRBD1
V gene: TRBV30
CDR3 DNA: TGTGCCCGCCACCGGGACAGACCATTCGGCTACACCTTC
CDR3 protein: CARHRDRPFGYTF

J gene: TRBJ2-7
clone size: NA
D gene: TRBD2
V gene: TRBV30
CDR3 DNA: TGTGCCTGGAGGGGAACTAGCGGGAGGGGCGAGCAGTACTTC
CDR3 protein: CAWRGTSGRGEQYF

J gene: TRBJ2-7
clone size: NA
D gene: NA
V gene: TRBV4-3
CDR3 DNA: TGCGCCAGCAGCCAACTCCCGGGGGCCGAGCAGTACTTC
CDR3 protein: CASSQLPGAEQYF

J gene: TRBJ2-7
clone size: NA
D gene: NA
V gene: TRBV5-1
CDR3 DNA: TGCGCCAGCCGACCGGGGTCCCCTTCCCGCGAGCAGTACTTC
CDR3 protein: CASRPGSPSREQYF

J gene: TRBJ1-2
clone size: NA
D gene: TRBD1
V gene: TRBV7-9
CDR3 DNA: TGTGCCAGCACCTCGGACAGGGGAGGGGGCTACACCTTC
CDR3 protein: CASTSDRGGGYTF

J gene: TRBJ1-3
clone size: NA
D gene: NA
V gene: TRBV6-5
CDR3 DNA: TGTGCCAGCAGTCGCTACACGGTCTCTGGAAACACCATATATTTT
CDR3 protein: CASSRYTVSGNTIYF

J gene: TRBJ2-7
clone size: NA
D gene: NA
V gene: TRBV5-4
CDR3 DNA: TGTGCCAGCAGCCTCGACGGTGGGATAGAATACGAGCAGTACTTC
CDR3 protein: CASSLDGGIEYEQYF

J gene: TRBJ2-5
clone size: NA
D gene: NA
V gene: TRBV5-4
CDR3 DNA: TGTGCCAGCAGCTTGGCGAACAGCGCGGAGACCCAGTACTTC
CDR3 protein: CASSLANSAETQYF

J gene: TRBJ1-1
clone size: NA
D gene: TRBD1
V gene: TRBV5-6
CDR3 DNA: TGTGCCAGCAGCCTCCGGGACAGGGGGCGAAATGAAGCTTTCTTT
CDR3 protein: CASSLRDRGRNEAFF

J gene: TRBJ2-2
clone size: NA
D gene: NA
V gene: TRBV6-6
CDR3 DNA: TGTGCCAGCGGTGACAGGATCGGCCCGGACGGGGAGCTGTTTTTT
CDR3 protein: CASGDRIGPDGELFF

J gene: TRBJ2-7
clone size: NA
D gene: NA
V gene: TRBV9
CDR3 DNA: TGTGCCAGCAGCGTAGCGGGGGACACCTACGAGCAGTACTTC
CDR3 protein: CASSVAGDTYEQYF

J gene: TRBJ2-7
clone size: NA
D gene: TRBD2
V gene: TRBV2
CDR3 DNA: TGTGCCAGCAGTGCTTGGGAGGGGTCCTACGAGCAGTACTTC
CDR3 protein: CASSAWEGSYEQYF

J gene: TRBJ2-2
clone size: once
D gene: NA
V gene: TRBV27
CDR3 DNA: TGTGCCAGCAGTTCCGGGCGGCTGACCGGGGAGCTGTTTTTT
CDR3 protein: CASSSGRLTGELFF

J gene: TRBJ2-5
clone size: NA
D gene: NA
V gene: TRBV25-1
CDR3 DNA: TGTGCCAGCAGTCAGGGGCCGGCGTCCCAAGAGACCCAGTACTTC
CDR3 protein: CASSQGPASQETQYF

J gene: TRBJ1-1
clone size: NA
D gene: NA
V gene: TRBV4-3
CDR3 DNA: TGCGCCAGCAGCCAAGAAAAGAGACATATAACTTTCTTT
CDR3 protein: CASSQEKRHITFF

J gene: TRBJ2-7
clone size: once
D gene: NA
V gene: TRBV19
CDR3 DNA: TGTGCCAGTAGTATCGGGGCAGGGCGCTCCTACGAGCAGTACTTC
CDR3 protein: CASSIGAGRSYEQYF

J gene: TRBJ1-2
clone size: few
D gene: NA
V gene: TRBV28
CDR3 DNA: TGTGCCAGCAGTATACGGACACTGATCAACTATGGCTACACCTTC
CDR3 protein: CASSIRTLINYGYTF

J gene: TRBJ2-5
clone size: NA
D gene: TRBD1
V gene: TRBV4-1
CDR3 DNA: TGCGCCAGCAGCCCCGGGACAGGGGAAGAGACCCAGTACTTC
CDR3 protein: CASSPGTGEETQYF

J gene: TRBJ1-1
clone size: NA
D gene: NA
V gene: TRBV11-3
CDR3 DNA: TGTGCCAGCAGCTTGGGGCCGAACACTGAAGCTTTCTTT
CDR3 protein: CASSLGPNTEAFF

J gene: TRBJ1-2
clone size: few
D gene: TRBD1
V gene: TRBV6-5
CDR3 DNA: TGTGCCAGCAGTTCAGGGGACAGCTATGGCTACACCTTC
CDR3 protein: CASSSGDSYGYTF

J gene: TRBJ2-1
clone size: NA
D gene: NA
V gene: TRBV2
CDR3 DNA: TGTGCCAGCAGCGGTACTAGCCCCGAGGGCGACAATGAGCAGTTCTTC
CDR3 protein: CASSGTSPEGDNEQFF

J gene: TRBJ1-1
clone size: NA
D gene: TRBD1
V gene: TRBV6-5
CDR3 DNA: TGTGCCAGCAGAGGGCCCGGACAGGGTGTCTTT
CDR3 protein: CASRGPGQGVF

J gene: TRBJ2-7
clone size: NA
D gene: TRBD1
V gene: TRBV4-1
CDR3 DNA: TGCGCCAGCAGCCCGAGGACAGGGTGGGTGTTGGACGAGCAGTACTTC
CDR3 protein: CASSPRTGWVLDEQYF

J gene: TRBJ2-5
clone size: NA
D gene: NA
V gene: TRBV7-2
CDR3 DNA: TGTGCCAGCAGCTTGACAACCGTTGGGGGGGAGACCCAGTACTTC
CDR3 protein: CASSLTTVGGETQYF

J gene: TRBJ1-1
clone size: NA
D gene: NA
V gene: TRBV20-1
CDR3 DNA: TGCAGTGCTAGGGGGGATTTTGAAGCTTTCTTT
CDR3 protein: CSARGDFEAFF

J gene: TRBJ1-5
clone size: NA
D gene: NA
V gene: TRBV4-2
CDR3 DNA: TGTGCCAGCAGCCAAGCCGGGGTCGGCAATCAGCCCCAGCATTTT
CDR3 protein: CASSQAGVGNQPQHF

J gene: TRBJ2-3
clone size: NA
D gene: TRBD2
V gene: TRBV6-5
CDR3 DNA: TGTGCCAGTCGTCGGGGGGGAACAGATACGCAGTATTTT
CDR3 protein: CASRRGGTDTQYF

J gene: TRBJ1-5
clone size: once
D gene: NA
V gene: TRBV28
CDR3 DNA: TGTGCCAGCGCCCGTTATAGCAATCAGCCCCAGCATTTT
CDR3 protein: CASARYSNQPQHF

J gene: TRBJ1-3
clone size: NA
D gene: NA
V gene: TRBV18
CDR3 DNA: TGTGCCAGCTCTCGGGAGGTTTGGAACACCATATATTTT
CDR3 protein: CASSREVWNTIYF

J gene: TRBJ2-2
clone size: NA
D gene: TRBD2
V gene: TRBV27
CDR3 DNA: TGTGCCGGCAGTTGGATCGGGGGGGCAAGCACCGGGGAGCTGTTTTTT
CDR3 protein: CAGSWIGGASTGELFF

J gene: TRBJ2-7
clone size: NA
D gene: TRBD1
V gene: TRBV30
CDR3 DNA: TGTGCCTGGGACGGACAGGGGCTCTACGAGCAGTACTTC
CDR3 protein: CAWDGQGLYEQYF

J gene: TRBJ2-7
clone size: NA
D gene: NA
V gene: TRBV30
CDR3 DNA: TGTGCCTGGAACCGGGACCCAACCTACGAGCAGTACTTC
CDR3 protein: CAWNRDPTYEQYF